A selection of T cell receptor beta chains follows, all from one sample in a study of OX40 agonist ivuxolimab in advanced cancers. The method was immunoSEQ multiplex PCR; TCRdb's version includes in-frame clones alone and lacks a portion of them. There are 65,000 to 85,000 clones in the sample; 85% occur only once, and about 0.83% lies in the top ten. Source: CD4+ or CD8+ T cells sorted from blood, taken in a trial of the OX40 agonist ivuxolimab. These receptors originate from an adult with an advanced solid tumor such as melanoma, head and neck, liver or kidney cancer. Each CDR3 is given with its conserved first and last residue. A D gene is named only where the DNA matches it firmly. Not all rows give a size; the values are once, few, many and, for expanded clones, a class.

TRBD1,TRBV4-2,.,TRBJ1-4,20,CASSQVNRGRGLVANEKLFF,TGTGCCAGCAGCCAAGTCAACAGGGGGCGAGGACTGGTTGCTAATGAAAAACTGTTTTTT
.,TRBV5-4,.,TRBJ1-3,15,CASSQGPSPGNTIYF,TGTGCCAGCAGCCAGGGCCCCTCGCCGGGAAACACCATATATTTT
.,TRBV5-4,.,TRBJ2-1,15,CASSLDQSSYNEQFF,TGTGCCAGCAGCTTGGACCAAAGCTCCTACAATGAGCAGTTCTTC
TRBD1,TRBV25-1,.,TRBJ1-2,17,CASSDFETGGSNYGYTF,TGTGCCAGCAGTGATTTTGAGACAGGGGGCTCTAACTATGGCTACACCTTC
TRBD2,TRBV11-2,once,TRBJ2-1,16,CASSASTSGVYNEQFF,TGTGCCAGCAGCGCATCGACTAGCGGGGTTTACAATGAGCAGTTCTTC
.,TRBV6-5,.,TRBJ2-4,13,CASRRGGTGPSKF,TGTGCCAGCAGGAGGGGGGGCACCGGCCCTTCAAAGTTC
.,TRBV20-1,.,TRBJ1-3,11,CSASNGNTIYF,TGCAGTGCCTCTAATGGAAACACCATATATTTT
.,TRBV6-5,.,TRBJ2-7,16,CASSYSSGTPTYEQYF,TGTGCCAGCAGTTACTCCTCCGGGACTCCAACCTACGAGCAGTACTTC
TRBD1,TRBV30,.,TRBJ1-6,14,CAWSPGTGIVPLHF,TGTGCCTGGAGCCCCGGGACAGGGATAGTTCCCCTCCACTTT
TRBD2,TRBV29-1,.,TRBJ2-1,14,CSVEVREGRGTQFF,TGCAGCGTTGAGGTCCGGGAGGGCCGAGGCACGCAGTTCTTC
TRBD2,TRBV6-1,.,TRBJ2-2,14,CASERAGDPGELFF,TGTGCCAGCGAGCGAGCGGGAGACCCCGGGGAGCTGTTTTTT
TRBD1,TRBV4-2,.,TRBJ2-3,16,CASSQGRGPGTDTQYF,TGTGCCAGCAGCCAAGGCAGGGGGCCGGGCACAGATACGCAGTATTTT
TRBD2,TRBV4-2,.,TRBJ2-7,14,CASSQSGTSDEQYF,TGTGCCAGCAGCCAATCCGGGACTAGCGACGAGCAGTACTTC
.,TRBV11-2,.,TRBJ1-2,13,CASSPSNRGGYTF,TGTGCCAGCAGCCCGAGTAACAGAGGGGGCTACACCTTC
.,TRBV5-5,.,TRBJ1-1,12,CASSLVLGPARF,TGTGCCAGCAGCTTGGTCCTAGGACCCGCTAGGTTT
.,TRBV5-1,.,TRBJ2-5,15,CASTILGNVWETQYF,TGCGCCAGCACCATACTGGGGAATGTGTGGGAGACCCAGTACTTC
.,TRBV19,few,TRBJ1-1,12,CASSFSNLEAFF,TGTGCCAGTAGTTTTTCCAACCTTGAAGCTTTCTTT
.,TRBV10-1,.,TRBJ2-5,14,CASSESGGQETQYF,TGCGCCAGCAGTGAGTCGGGAGGACAAGAGACCCAGTACTTC
.,TRBV6-1,medium-sized,TRBJ1-5,13,CASTGQSNQPQHF,TGTGCCAGCACCGGACAGAGCAATCAGCCCCAGCATTTT
.,TRBV18,.,TRBJ2-1,14,CASSPSGTVNEQFF,TGTGCCAGCTCACCATCGGGGACTGTCAATGAGCAGTTCTTC
.,TRBV29-1,.,TRBJ1-2,14,CSVDPGQPNYGYTF,TGCAGCGTGGATCCGGGACAACCTAACTATGGCTACACCTTC
.,TRBV23-1,.,TRBJ2-7,14,CASSQSRQLYEQYF,TGCGCCAGCAGTCAATCGCGGCAGTTGTACGAGCAGTACTTC
TRBD2,TRBV11-2,.,TRBJ2-2,13,CGSGITNTGELFF,TGTGGCAGCGGGATTACGAACACCGGGGAGCTGTTTTTT
TRBD2,TRBV7-2,.,TRBJ2-7,18,CASSYRAGLAGVGNEQYF,TGTGCCAGCAGCTACAGAGCGGGACTAGCGGGAGTCGGGAACGAGCAGTACTTC
.,TRBV7-9,.,TRBJ1-4,16,CASSFGRAATNEKLFF,TGTGCCAGCAGCTTCGGGAGGGCCGCAACTAATGAAAAACTGTTTTTT
.,TRBV19,.,TRBJ2-1,13,CASSSGGTRPQFF,TGTGCCAGTAGCTCAGGGGGGACAAGGCCTCAGTTCTTC
.,TRBV5-1,.,TRBJ2-5,13,CASSFSVEETQYF,TGCGCCAGCAGCTTCTCAGTAGAAGAGACCCAGTACTTC
TRBD1,TRBV27,.,TRBJ1-5,16,CASSFTPGRGRQPQHF,TGTGCCAGCAGTTTCACCCCCGGCAGGGGGCGTCAGCCCCAGCATTTT
TRBD1,TRBV28,medium-sized,TRBJ1-6,15,CASSSAGTGSSPLHF,TGTGCCAGCAGTTCGGCGGGGACAGGGAGTTCACCCCTCCACTTT
TRBD2,TRBV4-1,.,TRBJ2-3,16,CASSQAGGPGTDTQYF,TGCGCCAGCAGCCAAGCGGGGGGGCCAGGCACAGATACGCAGTATTTT
.,TRBV23-1,.,TRBJ1-2,12,CASSQDRQGYTF,TGCGCCAGCAGTCAAGATCGGCAGGGCTACACCTTC
TRBD1,TRBV7-8,.,TRBJ2-1,17,CASSLGGGTGGEGEQFF,TGTGCCAGCAGCTTAGGAGGTGGGACAGGGGGCGAGGGTGAGCAGTTCTTC
.,TRBV5-4,.,TRBJ2-5,15,CASSLYVTGRETQYF,TGTGCCAGCAGCTTGTACGTTACAGGAAGAGAGACCCAGTACTTC
.,TRBV7-8,.,TRBJ1-4,14,CASSSRDATRILFF,TGTGCCAGCAGCTCCCGGGACGCCACAAGGATTCTGTTTTTT
.,TRBV7-9,.,TRBJ1-1,14,CASSWGRLATEAFF,TGTGCCAGCAGCTGGGGACGGCTTGCCACTGAAGCTTTCTTT
.,TRBV9,.,TRBJ2-1,14,CASRDASPYNEQFF,TGTGCCAGCAGAGACGCCAGCCCCTACAATGAGCAGTTCTTC
TRBD2,TRBV11-3,.,TRBJ2-1,12,CASSPGGGEQFF,TGTGCCAGCAGCCCCGGGGGGGGTGAGCAGTTCTTC
.,TRBV18,.,TRBJ2-7,14,CASSYREVGYEQYF,TGTGCCAGCTCATACCGGGAAGTTGGCTACGAGCAGTACTTC
.,TRBV6-5,.,TRBJ2-7,12,CASRSGTYEQYF,TGTGCCAGCAGGTCCGGGACCTACGAGCAGTACTTC
.,TRBV20-1,.,TRBJ1-1,11,CSASRDIEAFF,TGCAGTGCTAGTAGGGACATTGAAGCTTTCTTT
.,TRBV4-1,.,TRBJ1-6,16,CASSQDTGRAGSPLHF,TGCGCCAGCAGCCAAGACACCGGGAGAGCGGGTTCACCCCTCCACTTT
.,TRBV7-8,.,TRBJ1-1,14,CASSSPGQAAEAFF,TGTGCCAGCAGCTCACCTGGGCAGGCAGCTGAAGCTTTCTTT
.,TRBV5-1,.,TRBJ1-6,15,CASSLGQGNNSPLHF,TGCGCCAGCAGCTTGGGTCAGGGGAATAATTCACCCCTCCACTTT
.,TRBV6-1,.,TRBJ1-5,17,CASSEAPGGRGNQPQHF,TGTGCCAGCAGTGAAGCACCCGGGGGCAGGGGCAATCAGCCCCAGCATTTT
.,TRBV11-3,.,TRBJ2-7,14,CASSLSFGAYEQYF,TGTGCCAGCAGCTTATCGTTTGGGGCCTACGAGCAGTACTTC
.,TRBV19,.,TRBJ2-7,12,CASSRGNYEQYF,TGTGCCAGTAGTCGCGGAAACTACGAGCAGTACTTC